This T cell receptor beta chain was observed in a study of T cells in Graves' hyperthyroidism and ophthalmopathy. Points from the study as a whole: From stable hyperthyroidism, ophthalmopathy was set apart by a 13 V-J model. Most expanded thyroid clonotypes above 0.001 recurred in blood.

This clonotype was seen just once. Its antigen is undetermined. One end of the junction varies from germline; a read error may be responsible. The authors deemed Graves' hyperthyroidism stable absent ophthalmopathy progression within 18 months. Not enrolled were patients with uncontrolled infection, other autoimmune disease, pregnancy or lactation. The investigators amplified TCR beta CDR3 regions from RNA transcripts. The TCR CDR3 first-round RT-PCR relied on the HTBI primer set. TCRdb independently ran MiXCR on the multiplex PCR reads; one entry per CDR3 protein. The data hold around 97,000 distinct CDR3 sequences, with about 45% observed a single time. The CDR3 extends over 15 amino acids. CDR1 and CDR2 (germline): SEHNR, FQNEAQ (reference sequence).

What was sequenced was blood. V usage is TRBV7-9 and J usage is TRBJ2-5; tentative D call: TRBD1 (6 bases). This receptor was identified in a man aged 40-49 years with Graves' hyperthyroidism. As DNA, the CDR3 is TGTGCCAGCAGCTACGTGTGGGGGCAAGGGGAGACCCGGTACTTC. Protein sequence: CASSYVWGQGETRYF.